The T cell receptor beta chain described here comes from a study of glioma-infiltrating T cells (dated by TCRdb to 2016 to 2018). Concerning the study at large: Sequencing of TCR alpha- and beta-chain repertoires was performed on glioma tissue, on non-neoplastic brain tissue, and on matched peripheral blood mononuclear cells. To measure divergence between tissue and blood T-cell populations, each tissue-infiltrating repertoire was compared with the peripheral blood repertoire of the same patient. Three low-grade glioma patients, under ten primary glioblastoma patients and three non-glioma patients contributing non-neoplastic brain tissue were included in the paired cohort. Beyond this particular receptor, the publication reports: Only a very small number of CDR3 sequences turned up in both tissue and blood, a result put down to high CDR3 diversity combined with limited sampling. VJ-independent divergence between tissue and blood was lower than expected in non-neoplastic patients but higher than expected in all gliomas, particularly low-grade gliomas. Small numbers underpinned the group comparisons: several glioblastoma patients, three low-grade glioma patients and three non-neoplastic patients.

The iRepertoire nested amplicon-rescue multiplex PCR (arm-PCR) platform was used to amplify TCR alpha and beta CDR3 regions from RNA. One-step reverse transcription and amplification used about 95-400 ng of tissue mRNA or PBMC total RNA as input. Following bead purification, Illumina adapters were added through a secondary multiplex PCR, and the libraries were then gel-purified between 200 and 400 bp. Libraries carried internal 6-nucleotide barcodes used for demultiplexing. The libraries were sequenced on an Illumina MiSeq using 2x220 or 2x250 nucleotide paired-end reads. The authors' analysis ran thus. Paired reads were merged using FLASH 1.2.11 and aligned with BWA-MEM to the GRCh37 human genome, and TRA and TRB reads were then extracted. For V and J assignment, an IMGT-derived reference of cassette sequences and CDR3 motifs that included pseudogenes was used. Reads were translated in three frames, and productive CDR3s were defined as those with a C...FGXG motif and no stop codons. Unique combinations of V-J cassette pair and CDR3 amino acid sequence were defined as clonotypes. Reads were filtered by Hamming distance, with the threshold set by the sequence error rate of each sample in mapped regions. TCRdb trimmed the raw reads at Q25, called clones with MiXCR and kept productive beta chains. Rows merge per CDR3 protein into single entries with the most common DNA and genes. The authors' filters were not applied to this entry. Recorded for this sample are 170,000 or so distinct CDR3 sequences; under 55% of them occurred a single time. The ten most abundant clones make up roughly 5.5% of the sample.

Turning to this clonotype: Its antigen has not been determined. No qualities accompany the bases; no much larger clone lies one base away.

V gives up 4 bases and J gives up 6 bases, and the segment between their germline ends measures 16 bases. From a lookup of the germline V gene (reference sequence), CDR1 and CDR2 are LGHDT and YNNKEL. The CDR3, from cysteine to phenylalanine, totals 15 residues. This entry keeps only the CDR3 DNA: 45 bases, framed from base 1. This receptor was taken from a human donor with low-grade glioma or glioblastoma, undergoing nonglioma brain surgery, or in good health (not recorded which). The sequenced sample was glioma tissue, nonneoplastic brain tissue, or PBMCs (not recorded which). The rearrangement combines TRBV3-1 with TRBJ2-1; the D gene is possibly TRBD2, with 5 bases matching. The CDR3 reads CASSRGSLWGNEQFF. At the DNA level, the sequence is TGTGCCAGCAGCCGAGGGTCTTTGTGGGGCAATGAGCAGTTCTTC.